This T cell receptor beta chain is from a study of response to subunit inactivated influenza vaccine. The V segment lost 1 base and the J segment 7 bases; nucleotides outside the gene matches: 1. Germline-derived CDR1 and CDR2 are LGHNT and FRNRAP. The CDR3 runs 14 residues. From the RT-PCR reads, TCRdb called clonotypes with MiXCR, one entry per CDR3 protein. The sample records hundreds of thousands of distinct CDR3 sequences, around 15% being singletons. Findings and caveats of the study: Authors proposed each seasonal influenza vaccination draws in few new T cells.

This clonotype was seen only a few times. What it binds is not known. The chain uses TRBV12-5 and TRBJ2-1, with 10 bases that match TRBD2. The sequences come from PBMCs from blood, collected approximately 15 days before vaccination. The source is a man aged 50-60 years who received an inactivated influenza vaccine. CDR3 region: CASGLEGLANEQFF. The CDR3 DNA sequence: TGTGCTAGTGGTTTGGAGGGACTAGCGAATGAGCAGTTCTTC.